In this sample, the clone carrying this T cell receptor beta chain is medium-sized. This entry comes from a study of T cell changes during pregnancy in multiple sclerosis. Assay used: immunoSEQ multiplex PCR; TCRdb lists only in-frame clones, some missing. The data hold roughly 68,000 clones, with 92% observed a single time. Sequencing used peripheral blood, obtained in the second trimester of pregnancy. This TCR was recovered from a female donor in good health, enrolled as a control in a pregnancy study.

CDR3 nucleotides: TGTGCCAGCAGTAGCTCAGCGGGCACAGATACGCAGTATTTT. Translation: CASSSSAGTDTQYF. V is TRBV6-4 and J is TRBJ2-3, with a possible D match to TRBD2 (5 bases). Trimming removed 5 bases at V and 1 base at J, with 10 bases between. Germline-derived CDR1 and CDR2 are MRHNA and SNTAGT. This CDR3 is built from 14 residues.